A selection of T cell receptor beta chains follows, all from one sample in a study of blood T cell repertoires in COVID-19. Libraries were prepared by immunoSEQ multiplex PCR; TCRdb keeps only in-frame clonotypes and omits some of them. Of around 200,000 clones in the sample, more than 80% were seen once. Sequenced: PBMCs or T cells enriched from blood (not recorded which). The receptors were gathered from a woman aged 40 to 50 with acute COVID-19. The CDR3 runs from the conserved cysteine through the conserved F or W. A D gene is named only where the DNA matches it firmly. Clone size is shown for a subset of rows, as once, few, many or a class of expanded clone.

clone size	D gene	V gene	J gene	CDR3 protein	CDR3 DNA
few	.	TRBV2	TRBJ2-1	CASSEAQLSYNEQFF	TGTGCCAGCAGTGAAGCACAGCTCTCCTACAATGAGCAGTTCTTC
.	.	TRBV13	TRBJ1-1	CASSLLVRTVNTEAFF	TGTGCCAGCAGCCTTCTGGTCCGGACTGTGAACACTGAAGCTTTCTTT
once	.	TRBV7-2	TRBJ1-1	CASTNMNTEAFF	TGTGCCAGCACGAACATGAACACTGAAGCTTTCTTT
.	TRBD1	TRBV14	TRBJ2-1	CASSVPPGQVYNEQFF	TGTGCCAGCAGCGTTCCCCCGGGACAGGTATACAATGAGCAGTTCTTC
.	.	TRBV6-5	TRBJ1-2	CASSLTRGAYGYTF	TGTGCCAGCAGTTTGACCCGGGGGGCCTATGGCTACACCTTC
.	.	TRBV5-1	TRBJ1-1	CASRLSWNTEAFF	TGCGCCAGCCGACTCTCCTGGAACACTGAAGCTTTCTTT
.	TRBD1	TRBV5-1	TRBJ1-1	CASSRTGENTEAFF	TGCGCCAGCAGCAGGACAGGGGAGAACACTGAAGCTTTCTTT
.	.	TRBV5-8	TRBJ1-5	CASSRLSSLNQPQHF	TGTGCCAGCAGCCGCCTCTCCAGTTTGAATCAGCCCCAGCATTTT
.	.	TRBV2	TRBJ1-5	CASSGGGPNQPQHF	TGTGCCAGCAGTGGGGGGGGACCGAATCAGCCCCAGCATTTT
.	TRBD1	TRBV18	TRBJ1-2	CASSPGQGATF	TGTGCCAGCTCACCCGGACAGGGGGCCACCTTC
.	.	TRBV30	TRBJ2-5	CAWRPDSLQETQYF	TGTGCCTGGAGGCCGGACAGTCTACAAGAGACCCAGTACTTC
.	.	TRBV19	TRBJ1-6	CASSMGGGPLHF	TGTGCCAGTAGTATGGGGGGAGGTCCCCTCCACTTT
.	.	TRBV7-8	TRBJ1-6	CASSEQGPTGSPLHF	TGTGCCAGCAGCGAACAGGGTCCCACGGGCTCACCCCTCCACTTT
.	TRBD2	TRBV2	TRBJ2-1	CASSETRGGVNEQFF	TGTGCCAGCAGTGAAACCCGGGGGGGGGTCAATGAGCAGTTCTTC
.	.	TRBV7-2	TRBJ2-7	CASSLKSDSSYEQYF	TGTGCCAGCAGCTTAAAATCCGACAGTTCCTACGAGCAGTACTTC
.	.	TRBV9	TRBJ1-1	CASSVGGGPTEAFF	TGTGCCAGCAGCGTAGGGGGGGGCCCCACTGAAGCTTTCTTT
.	.	TRBV27	TRBJ2-5	CASSPRTDYQETQYF	TGTGCCAGCAGTCCTCGGACGGACTACCAAGAGACCCAGTACTTC
.	.	TRBV7-7	TRBJ2-2	CASSLERGYGNTGELFF	TGTGCTAGCAGCTTAGAACGAGGGTATGGCAACACCGGGGAGCTGTTTTTT
.	.	TRBV6-5	TRBJ1-1	CASSYGRGNMVTEAFF	TGTGCCAGCAGTTACGGCAGGGGTAATATGGTCACTGAAGCTTTCTTT
.	.	TRBV5-1	TRBJ2-3	CASSLGDTDTQYF	TGCGCCAGCAGCTTAGGGGACACAGATACGCAGTATTTT
once	.	TRBV29-1	TRBJ1-2	CSVVGGNGYTF	TGCAGCGTTGTGGGGGGGAATGGCTACACCTTC
.	TRBD1	TRBV20-1	TRBJ2-3	CSASSGGVQYF	TGCAGTGCTAGTTCAGGGGGCGTTCAGTATTTT
.	.	TRBV5-5	TRBJ2-1	CASSLEGAYNEQFF	TGTGCCAGCAGCTTGGAGGGGGCCTACAATGAGCAGTTCTTC
.	.	TRBV7-8	TRBJ1-6	CASSLASRGANSPLHF	TGTGCCAGCAGCTTAGCAAGTCGGGGGGCTAATTCACCCCTCCACTTT
.	TRBD1	TRBV7-9	TRBJ2-4	CASSLGDSKAKNIQYF	TGTGCCAGCAGCTTAGGGGACAGTAAAGCCAAAAACATTCAGTACTTC
.	.	TRBV3-1/TRBV3-2	TRBJ1-2	CASSQETDGTGGYTF	TGTGCCAGCAGCCAAGAGACAGACGGAACGGGTGGCTACACCTTC
.	.	TRBV6-5	TRBJ1-6	CASNGGRNSPLHF	TGTGCCAGCAACGGGGGTAGGAATTCACCCCTCCACTTT
.	TRBD2	TRBV7-9	TRBJ2-1	CASSPSGGTYNEQFF	TGTGCCAGCAGCCCCTCGGGGGGGACCTACAATGAGCAGTTCTTC
once	.	TRBV25-1	TRBJ1-2	CASRGQENYGYTF	TGTGCCAGCAGGGGCCAAGAAAACTATGGCTACACCTTC
.	.	TRBV27	TRBJ1-2	CASSPGRRQELYGYTF	TGTGCCAGCAGCCCTGGCCGAAGACAGGAACTCTATGGCTACACCTTC
.	TRBD1	TRBV5-1	TRBJ1-4	CASSMDRPNEKLFF	TGCGCCAGCAGCATGGACAGGCCGAATGAAAAACTGTTTTTT
.	.	TRBV6-1	TRBJ2-4	CASSGEGSGVSNIQYF	TGTGCCAGCAGTGGAGAGGGTTCGGGGGTTAGTAACATTCAGTACTTC
.	.	TRBV19	TRBJ1-2	CASSIGSGAQGYGYTF	TGTGCCAGTAGTATAGGGTCGGGTGCGCAGGGGTATGGCTACACCTTC
once	TRBD1	TRBV2	TRBJ1-4	CASSERDRATNEKLFF	TGTGCCAGCAGTGAAAGGGACAGAGCAACTAATGAAAAACTGTTTTTT
.	.	TRBV5-1	TRBJ1-1	CASKRGGSNTEAFF	TGCGCCAGCAAACGCGGGGGTTCGAACACTGAAGCTTTCTTT
.	TRBD2	TRBV19	TRBJ2-1	CASTKLGGGSYNEQFF	TGTGCCAGTACTAAGTTGGGGGGGGGTTCCTACAATGAGCAGTTCTTC
.	.	TRBV6-5	TRBJ1-2	CASSLQGNGYTF	TGTGCCAGCAGTCTACAGGGTAATGGCTACACCTTC
.	TRBD2	TRBV5-6	TRBJ2-5	CASTLVGGSQETQYF	TGTGCCAGCACCTTAGTGGGAGGGTCCCAAGAGACCCAGTACTTC
.	.	TRBV19	TRBJ1-2	CASKPGFYVGYTF	TGTGCCAGTAAGCCGGGATTCTATGTTGGCTACACCTTC
few	.	TRBV7-9	TRBJ2-7	CASSSRGQGNPYEQYF	TGTGCCAGCAGCTCTAGGGGCCAGGGAAATCCCTACGAGCAGTACTTC
.	TRBD1	TRBV27	TRBJ1-2	CASSEQGVGYGYTF	TGTGCCAGCAGCGAACAGGGGGTCGGCTATGGCTACACCTTC
.	.	TRBV5-1	TRBJ1-2	CASTHGGGDYGYTF	TGCGCCAGCACCCACGGGGGGGGTGACTATGGCTACACCTTC
few	TRBD1	TRBV3-1/TRBV3-2	TRBJ1-5	CASSQTTGGVWGGLVPQHF	TGTGCCAGCAGCCAGACCACAGGGGGCGTCTGGGGAGGGCTTGTGCCCCAGCATTTT
.	TRBD1	TRBV29-1	TRBJ1-2	CSVEVGQGAERGYTF	TGCAGCGTTGAGGTGGGACAGGGCGCGGAAAGGGGCTACACCTTC
once	TRBD1	TRBV27	TRBJ1-2	CASRLLTGNYGYTF	TGTGCCAGCAGACTACTGACAGGGAACTATGGCTACACCTTC
.	TRBD1	TRBV4-1	TRBJ2-1	CASSRTGTGQFF	TGCGCCAGCAGCCGAACCGGGACAGGACAGTTCTTC
.	TRBD1	TRBV9	TRBJ2-1	CASSPPGQGLGNEQFF	TGTGCCAGCAGCCCCCCGGGACAGGGCCTGGGGAATGAGCAGTTCTTC
.	.	TRBV5-1	TRBJ1-1	CASSSKDTRNTEAFF	TGCGCCAGCAGCTCAAAAGACACGCGGAACACTGAAGCTTTCTTT
.	.	TRBV5-4	TRBJ1-2	CASSLSSASYGYTF	TGTGCCAGCAGCTTGTCCAGCGCTTCCTATGGCTACACCTTC
.	TRBD2	TRBV7-2	TRBJ2-3	CASSKNGLAASTDTQYF	TGTGCCAGCAGCAAAAATGGACTAGCGGCTAGCACAGATACGCAGTATTTT
.	.	TRBV18	TRBJ1-2	CASSPKAFYGYTF	TGTGCCAGCTCACCGAAAGCTTTCTATGGCTACACCTTC
.	.	TRBV3-1/TRBV3-2	TRBJ1-4	CASSRSILPRLFF	TGTGCCAGCAGCCGCTCGATCCTTCCGCGTCTGTTTTTT
.	.	TRBV6-5	TRBJ1-4	CASKMRGNHEKLFF	TGTGCCAGCAAGATGAGAGGAAATCATGAAAAACTGTTTTTT
.	.	TRBV5-4	TRBJ2-3	CASSLQKRPDTQYF	TGTGCCAGCAGCTTGCAGAAGAGGCCAGATACGCAGTATTTT
once	TRBD2	TRBV19	TRBJ2-3	CASRLSGGASTDTQYF	TGTGCCAGTAGACTTAGCGGGGGAGCTAGCACAGATACGCAGTATTTT
once	.	TRBV5-1	TRBJ2-1	CASSLGQRINEQFF	TGCGCCAGCAGCTTGGGCCAGCGGATCAATGAGCAGTTCTTC